The 30 T cell receptor beta chains presented below share a single source sample, sequenced in a study of shared clonotypes between healthy human individuals. The method was immunoSEQ multiplex PCR; TCRdb's version includes in-frame clones alone and lacks a portion of them. The sample shows about 1 million clones, 75% of them seen only once. Source material: memory CD4+ T cells sorted from blood. Subset of the sample: CD45RA-negative fraction. These receptors all come from a man aged 18 to 30 in good health.

This chain uses TRBV4-3 with TRBJ2-7, with D possibly matching TRBD2 (5 bases). The V gene lost 1 base and the J gene lost 0 bases, with 13 bases spanning the gap. Germline assignment: CDR1 LGHNA and CDR2 YSLEER. The CDR3 length is 16 residues. The CDR3 coding sequence is TGCGCCAGCAGCCAAGTGGAAGCGGTTAGCTCCTACGAGCAGTACTTC. It is translated as CASSQVEAVSSYEQYF.

This clone was counted a few times. Other DNA sequences from this sample encode an identical CDR3 as well. The chain links TRBV7-2 to TRBJ2-1; unclear D gene. Per germline, CDR1 SGHTA and CDR2 FQGNSA. Trimming left V 0 bases short and J 1 base short, with 7 bases between. The CDR3 sequence is 15 residues long. The DNA of the CDR3 is TGTGCCAGCAGCTTAGCGGCTAGTTCCTACAATGAGCAGTTCTTC. Translated, it gives CASSLAASSYNEQFF.

This rearrangement joins TRBV15 to TRBJ2-3, with D possibly TRBD1 on 6 matching bases. CDR1 LNHNV and CDR2 YYDKDF come from the germline V gene (reference sequence). This CDR3 has 13 residues. Trimming removed 3 bases at V and 9 bases at J, with 13 bases between. The CDR3 DNA follows: TGTGCCACCAGCAGTAGACAGGCACTAACGCAGTATTTT. It is translated as CATSSRQALTQYF.

With regard to this clone: The same CDR3 can be traced to other DNA sequences in this sample. This sequence joins TRBV6-5 and TRBJ2-1; no firm D call. V was shortened by 6 bases and J by 4 bases, with 10 bases between the two germline ends. The CDR3 is 13 amino acids. The germline V gene has CDR1 MNHEY and CDR2 SVGAGI. CDR3 coding DNA: TGTGCCAGCAGCCCACGACTTTACAATGAGCAGTTCTTC. Residues: CASSPRLYNEQFF.

This clone was observed at least ten times. This sequence joins TRBV5-1 and TRBJ2-2, with 14 nucleotides matching TRBD2. The CDR3 length is 16 residues. The germline V gene encodes CDR1 SGHRS and CDR2 YFSETQ. V was clipped by 4 bases and J by 6 bases; unmatched bases: 5. The CDR3 protein is CASSPVGLAGAGELFF. The CDR3 DNA follows: TGCGCCAGCAGCCCGGTGGGACTAGCGGGGGCCGGGGAGCTGTTTTTT.

The chain has TRBV7-6 and TRBJ1-1, with unresolved D. This CDR3 has 13 amino acids. Trimming took off 2 bases at V and 3 bases at J, with 7 bases between the two ends. Germline CDR1 reads SGHVS; CDR2 reads FNYEAQ. DNA for the CDR3: TGTGCCAGCAGCTTAAAAGCGGACACTGAAGCTTTCTTT. Encoded protein: CASSLKADTEAFF.

The chain links TRBV6-1 to TRBJ1-6; D remains unclear. From germline, CDR1 is MNHNS and CDR2 SASEGT. The CDR3 has 14 residues. V was shortened by 0 bases and J by 9 bases, with 9 bases between the two germline ends. CDR3 amino acids: CASSEASAGSPLHF. The CDR3, as DNA: TGTGCCAGCAGTGAAGCGTCGGCAGGTTCACCCCTCCACTTT.

The V and J genes are TRBV18 and TRBJ1-3; TRBD1 is a possible D gene (6 bases). Deletions cut 6 bases from V and 0 bases from J, with 15 bases between. There are 16 residues in the CDR3. Germline V CDR1 and CDR2: KGHSH, LQKENI. This CDR3 reads CASSETGPFSGNTIYF. CDR3 coding DNA: TGTGCCAGCTCCGAGACAGGCCCTTTCTCTGGAAACACCATATATTTT.

The V and J genes are TRBV6-6 and TRBJ2-2; 9 nucleotides line up with TRBD1. Germline CDR1 and CDR2: MNHNY and SVGAGI (reference sequence). V gave up 2 bases and J gave up 4 bases; unmatched junction bases: 5. The CDR3 loop spans 16 amino acids. CDR3 region: CASSYIGTGFTGELFF. In DNA, the CDR3 is TGTGCCAGCAGTTACATCGGGACAGGGTTCACCGGGGAGCTGTTTTTT.

The chain combines TRBV29-1 with TRBJ2-3; 8 positions agree with TRBD1. The CDR3 runs to 15 residues. The trim removed 4 bases at V and 5 bases at J, leaving 11 bases unmatched. From germline, CDR1 is SQVTM and CDR2 ANQGSEA. CDR3 in amino acids: CSVGGGRGLGDTQYF. CDR3 nucleotides: TGCAGCGTTGGGGGCGGCAGGGGGCTTGGAGATACGCAGTATTTT.

The rearrangement links TRBV6-6 to TRBJ2-2; maybe TRBD2 (6 bases). CDR1 is MNHNY and CDR2 is SVGAGI in the germline V gene (reference sequence). Trimming stripped 5 bases from V and 0 bases from J, with 10 bases between. This CDR3 contains 15 residues. CDR3: CASSLRRANTGELFF. CDR3 DNA: TGTGCCAGCAGTCTCCGGAGGGCGAACACCGGGGAGCTGTTTTTT.

The chain is built from TRBV5-1 and TRBJ1-1; possible D gene TRBD1, 5 bases. V shed 4 bases and J shed 5 bases, with 21 bases lying between them. Germline V gene lookup returns CDR1 SGHRS and CDR2 YFSETQ. CDR3 length: 16 amino acids. CDR3: CASSMWDGAGVTEAFF. CDR3 sequence (DNA): TGCGCCAGCAGCATGTGGGACGGCGCGGGGGTTACTGAAGCTTTCTTT.

The chain links TRBV5-1 to TRBJ2-7; 8 bases map to TRBD2. The CDR3 runs to 15 residues. CDR1 and CDR2 (germline): SGHRS, YFSETQ. V shed 1 base, J shed 5 bases, and the junction held 8 bases outside the gene matches. CDR3 DNA sequence: TGCGCCAGCAGCTTGAGTGCTAGCGGGTTGAACGAGCAGTACTTC. Translating it yields CASSLSASGLNEQYF.

The chain carries TRBV27 and TRBJ1-2, with a weak D call TRBD1 (5 bases). Trimming took 4 bases from V and 4 from J, leaving 13 bases between them. CDR1 and CDR2 from the germline V gene are MNHEY and SMNVEV (reference sequence). The CDR3 contains 14 residues. The CDR3 DNA sequence: TGTGCCAGCAGTTCGCGGGGGACCTCCTATGGCTACACCTTC. It encodes CASSSRGTSYGYTF.

V usage is TRBV19 and J usage is TRBJ2-6, with D perhaps TRBD1 (6 bases). V shed 3 bases and J shed 2 bases, with 14 bases lying between them. CDR1 and CDR2 (germline): LNHDA, SQIVND (reference sequence). This CDR3 has 17 residues. The CDR3 nucleotides read TGTGCCAGTAGTATCGAGGCAGGGGCGGCTGGGGCCAACGTCCTGACTTTC. Its translation is CASSIEAGAAGANVLTF.

The rearrangement uses TRBV19 and TRBJ1-5; no reliable D call. There are 11 residues in the CDR3. The germline V gene has CDR1 LNHDA and CDR2 SQIVND (reference sequence). Between the trimmed V and J ends, which lost 7 bases and 9 bases, there was a span of 10 bases. CDR3 residues: CASTSQGPQHF. DNA for the CDR3: TGTGCCAGTACCTCTCAAGGGCCCCAGCATTTT.

This rearrangement joins TRBV4-1 to TRBJ1-1, with TRBD1 as a possible D gene (6 bases). V was shortened by 4 bases and J by 1 base, with 10 bases between the two germline ends. Germline V gene data show CDR1 as MGHRA and CDR2 as YSYEKL. The CDR3 consists of 14 residues. CDR3 in DNA: TGCGCCAGCAGCCGGGACACGGGGAACACTGAAGCTTTCTTT. Protein: CASSRDTGNTEAFF.

V usage is TRBV30 and J usage is TRBJ2-3; 16 bases fit TRBD2. Per the germline V gene, CDR1 is GTSNPN and CDR2 is SVGIG (reference sequence). CDR3 length equals 17 residues. With V trimmed by 0 bases and J by 5 bases, 5 bases remained unmatched. The CDR3, as DNA: TGTGCCTGGAGTGTAGGGACTAGCGGGGGGGCGGGAGATACGCAGTATTTT. The encoded protein is CAWSVGTSGGAGDTQYF. Full variable domain (rest looked up from reference TRBV30 and TRBJ2-3): SQTIHQWPATLVQPVGSPLSLECTVEGTSNPNLYWYRQAAGRGLQLLFYSVGIGQISSEVPQNLSASRPQDRQFILSSKKLLLSDSGFYLCAWSVGTSGGAGDTQYFGPGTRLTVL.

As to this clone: A far larger clone lies a single base away; this is likely a read error. Other DNA sequences in the sample encode the same CDR3. This sequence joins TRBV25-1 and TRBJ1-1; a possible D gene is TRBD1 (5 bases). CDR3 length equals 14 residues. The germline CDR1 and CDR2 sequences are MGHDK and SYGVNS. The CDR3 reads CASSGSGQNTEAFF. Written as DNA, the CDR3 is TGTGCCAGCAGTGGATCAGGACAAAACACCGAAGCTTTCTTT. The full variable domain, with the rest looked up from reference TRBV25-1 and TRBJ1-1, is EADIYQTPRYLVIGTGKKITLECSQTMGHDKMYWYQQDPGMELHLIHYSYGVNSTEKGDLSSESTVSRIRTEHFPLTLESARPSHTSQYLCASSGSGQNTEAFFGQGTRLTVV.

The genes are TRBV5-6 and TRBJ1-4; D remains unclear. CDR3 length: 13 amino acids. V was pared by 3 bases and J by 7 bases, with 10 bases between. Germline values: CDR1 SGHDT, CDR2 YYEEEE. CDR3 in DNA: TGTGCCAGCAGCTCGACCCCTAGTGAAAAACTGTTTTTT. Translating it yields CASSSTPSEKLFF.

The chain has TRBV10-3 and TRBJ2-5; possible D gene TRBD1, 5 bases. This CDR3 is 13 amino acids long. With 6 bases removed from V and 1 base from J, the gap between germline ends came to 9 bases. The V gene's germline CDR1 is ENHRY and CDR2 SYGVKD. The CDR3 DNA is TGTGCCATCAGCCAGGGTATCCAAGAGACCCAGTACTTC. It is translated as CAISQGIQETQYF.

The chain combines TRBV11-2 with TRBJ1-6, with a possible D match to TRBD1 (5 bases). CDR1 is SGHAT and CDR2 is FQNNGV in the germline V gene. V was pared by 5 bases and J by 9 bases, with 17 bases between. This CDR3 is 15 amino acids long. CDR3 region: CASSPGVQGGSPLHF. CDR3 nucleotides: TGTGCCAGCAGCCCGGGGGTCCAGGGAGGTTCACCCCTCCACTTT.

This chain connects TRBV6-1 to TRBJ1-5; D may be TRBD1 (5 bases). The V and J ends lost 9 bases and 3 bases respectively, with 15 bases between them. This CDR3 is built from 14 residues. CDR1 is MNHNS, CDR2 SASEGT, per germline. The CDR3: CASESDRTNQPQHF. The CDR3 DNA reads TGTGCCAGTGAAAGTGACAGAACCAATCAGCCCCAGCATTTT.

The DNA of the CDR3 is TGTGCCAGCAGGGACCCAATCCCGGGACTCGGGGCTTTCTTT. It is translated as CASRDPIPGLGAFF. The chain employs TRBV2 and TRBJ1-1; D is possibly TRBD1 (5 bases). The CDR3 has 14 amino acids. The germline CDR1 and CDR2 sequences are SNHLY and FYNNEI. V was cut by 6 bases and J by 11 bases, with 22 bases left in between.

This sequence joins TRBV5-4 and TRBJ2-1; 8 bases align to TRBD1. Germline V gene lookup returns CDR1 SGHNT and CDR2 YYREEE (reference sequence). The CDR3 is 13 residues long. The V and J ends lost 4 bases and 5 bases, in that order; junction bases with no gene match: 2. The CDR3 region has the DNA TGTGCCAGCAGCCCCAGGGGGCACAATGAGCAGTTCTTC. Amino acids: CASSPRGHNEQFF.

The chain has TRBV15 and TRBJ2-5, with TRBD1 identical over 7 bases. Gene TRBJ2-7 matches the end of the DNA better, so the J call may be wrong. The CDR3 runs to 16 residues. Germline values: CDR1 LNHNV, CDR2 YYDKDF (reference sequence). The CDR3 DNA reads as TGTGCCACCAGCAGAGATCAAGCAGGGGGTTGGTACGAGCAGTACTTC. Translating gives CATSRDQAGGWYEQYF.

The chain employs TRBV19 and TRBJ2-2, with TRBD2 matching 8 bases. Germline-derived CDR1 and CDR2 are LNHDA and SQIVND (reference sequence). The ends lost 6 bases at V and 4 bases at J; junction bases unmatched: 4. This CDR3 region has 14 residues. CDR3 nucleotides: TGTGCCAGTAGAGAGGCGGGGGGCACCGGGGAGCTGTTTTTT. Its protein product is CASREAGGTGELFF.

This clone was picked up a small number of times. The chain has TRBV27 and TRBJ1-6, with D uncertain. V shed 6 bases and J shed 7 bases, with 10 bases lying between them. Germline values: CDR1 MNHEY, CDR2 SMNVEV (reference sequence). This CDR3 comprises 13 residues. CDR3 coding DNA: TGTGCCAGCAGCTTCGTCGAAAATTCACCCCTCCACTTT. It encodes CASSFVENSPLHF.

This clone appeared a single time. This CDR3 is also generated by other DNA sequences in the sample. The J gene is TRBJ2-3, the V gene TRBV7-2; D is undetermined. The CDR3 extends over 12 amino acids. The germline V gene has CDR1 SGHTA and CDR2 FQGNSA. V lost 5 bases and J lost 6, with 9 bases in between. The CDR3 DNA reads as TGTGCCAGCAGCCGACCCCCGGATACGCAGTATTTT. This gives the protein CASSRPPDTQYF.

This clone showed up just a few times. J is TRBJ1-5 and V is TRBV5-4, with D perhaps TRBD1 (5 bases). The V gene's germline CDR1 is SGHNT and CDR2 YYREEE (reference sequence). The CDR3 length is 15 residues. V was cut by 0 bases and J by 6 bases, with 13 bases left in between. The CDR3 spells CASSLDGAPVQPQHF. CDR3 nucleotides: TGTGCCAGCAGCTTGGACGGGGCTCCCGTTCAGCCCCAGCATTTT.